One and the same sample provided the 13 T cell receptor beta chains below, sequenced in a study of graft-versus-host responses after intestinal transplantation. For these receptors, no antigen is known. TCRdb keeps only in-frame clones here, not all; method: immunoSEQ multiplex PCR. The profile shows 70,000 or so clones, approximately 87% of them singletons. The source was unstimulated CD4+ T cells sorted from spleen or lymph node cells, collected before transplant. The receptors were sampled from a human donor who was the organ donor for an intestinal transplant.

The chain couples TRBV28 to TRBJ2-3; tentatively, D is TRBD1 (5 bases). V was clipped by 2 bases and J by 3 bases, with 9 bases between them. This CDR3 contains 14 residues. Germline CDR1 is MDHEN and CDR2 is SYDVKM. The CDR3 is CASSLNQGTDTQYF. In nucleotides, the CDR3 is TGTGCCAGCAGTTTAAATCAGGGAACAGATACGCAGTATTTT.

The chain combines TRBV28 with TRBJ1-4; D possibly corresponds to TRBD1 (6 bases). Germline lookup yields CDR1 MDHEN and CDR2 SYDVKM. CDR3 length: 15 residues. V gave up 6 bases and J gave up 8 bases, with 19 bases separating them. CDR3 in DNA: TGTGCCAGCAGCTACCCGGACAGCGGTTACGAAAAACTGTTTTTT. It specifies CASSYPDSGYEKLFF.

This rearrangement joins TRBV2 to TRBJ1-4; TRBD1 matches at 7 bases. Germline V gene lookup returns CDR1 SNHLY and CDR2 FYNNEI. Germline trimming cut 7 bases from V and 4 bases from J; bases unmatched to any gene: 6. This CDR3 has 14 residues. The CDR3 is CASIRDRLNEKLFF. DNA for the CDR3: TGTGCCAGCATTAGGGACAGACTTAATGAAAAACTGTTTTTT.

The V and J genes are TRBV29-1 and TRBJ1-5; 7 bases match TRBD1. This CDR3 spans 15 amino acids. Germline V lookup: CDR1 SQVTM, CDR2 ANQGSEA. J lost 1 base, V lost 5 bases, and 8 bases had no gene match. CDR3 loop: CSVIQGIGSNQPQHF. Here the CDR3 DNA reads TGCAGCGTTATACAGGGGATCGGGAGCAATCAGCCCCAGCATTTT.

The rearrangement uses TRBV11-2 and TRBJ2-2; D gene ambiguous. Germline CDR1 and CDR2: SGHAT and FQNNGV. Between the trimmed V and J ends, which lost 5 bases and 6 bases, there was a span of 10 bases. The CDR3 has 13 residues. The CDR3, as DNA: TGTGCCAGCAGCCTAGGTTTATCCGGGGAGCTGTTTTTT. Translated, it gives CASSLGLSGELFF.

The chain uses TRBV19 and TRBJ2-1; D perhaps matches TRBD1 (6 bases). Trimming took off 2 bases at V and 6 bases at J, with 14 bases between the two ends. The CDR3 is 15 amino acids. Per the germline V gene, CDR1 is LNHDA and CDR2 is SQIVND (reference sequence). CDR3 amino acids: CASSIQGQGSNEQFF. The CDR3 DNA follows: TGTGCCAGTAGTATACAGGGGCAGGGAAGCAATGAGCAGTTCTTC.

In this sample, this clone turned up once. CDR3 protein: CALLGQGTGRGGYTF. The CDR3 DNA reads TGTGCCCTGTTGGGACAGGGAACCGGGAGGGGTGGCTACACCTTC. The V and J genes are TRBV28 and TRBJ1-2, with 9 nucleotides matching TRBD1. The V and J ends lost 11 bases and 7 bases, in that order; junction bases with no gene match: 17. CDR1 is MDHEN and CDR2 is SYDVKM in the germline V gene. This CDR3 has 15 amino acids.

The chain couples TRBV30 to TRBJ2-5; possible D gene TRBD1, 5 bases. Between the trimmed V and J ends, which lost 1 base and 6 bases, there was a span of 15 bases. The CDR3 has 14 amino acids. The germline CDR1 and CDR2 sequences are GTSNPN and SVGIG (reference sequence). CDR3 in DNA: TGTGCCTGGAGTGGCCTAAGGGGCGCACAGACCCAGTACTTC. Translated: CAWSGLRGAQTQYF.

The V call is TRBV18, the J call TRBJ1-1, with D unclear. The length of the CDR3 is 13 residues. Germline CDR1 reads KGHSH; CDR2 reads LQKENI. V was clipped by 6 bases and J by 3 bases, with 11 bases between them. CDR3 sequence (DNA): TGTGCCAGCTCCCTAGGATTGGACACTGAAGCTTTCTTT. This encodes CASSLGLDTEAFF.

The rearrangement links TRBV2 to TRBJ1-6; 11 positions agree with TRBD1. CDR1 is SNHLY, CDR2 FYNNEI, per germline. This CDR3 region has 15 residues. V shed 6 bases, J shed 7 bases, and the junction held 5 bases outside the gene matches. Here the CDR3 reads CASRRTGGMNSPLHF. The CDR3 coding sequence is TGTGCCAGCAGGAGGACAGGGGGCATGAATTCACCCCTCCACTTT.

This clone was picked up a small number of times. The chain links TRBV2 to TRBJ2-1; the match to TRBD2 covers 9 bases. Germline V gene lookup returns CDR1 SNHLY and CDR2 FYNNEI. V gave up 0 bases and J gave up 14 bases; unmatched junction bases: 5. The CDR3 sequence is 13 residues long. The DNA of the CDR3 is TGTGCCAGCAGTGAAGCGCTTCGACTAGCGGAGTTCTTC. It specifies CASSEALRLAEFF. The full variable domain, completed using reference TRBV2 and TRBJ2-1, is EPEVTQTPSHQVTQMGQEVILRCVPISNHLYFYWYRQILGQKVEFLVSFYNNEISEKSEIFDDQFSVERPDGSNFTLKIRSTKLEDSAMYFCASSEALRLAEFFGPGTRLTVL.

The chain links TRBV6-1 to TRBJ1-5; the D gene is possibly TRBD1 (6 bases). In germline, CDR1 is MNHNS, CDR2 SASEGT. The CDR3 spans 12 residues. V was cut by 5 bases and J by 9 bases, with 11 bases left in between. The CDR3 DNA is TGTGCCAGCAGTCGGGGGGCTGGGCCCCAGCATTTT. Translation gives CASSRGAGPQHF.

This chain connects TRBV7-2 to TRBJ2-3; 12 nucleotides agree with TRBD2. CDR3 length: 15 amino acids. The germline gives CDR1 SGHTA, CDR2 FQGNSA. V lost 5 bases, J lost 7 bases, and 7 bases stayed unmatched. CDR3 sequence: CASSPSSGGAHTQYF. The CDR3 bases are TGTGCCAGCAGCCCCTCTAGCGGGGGGGCTCATACGCAGTATTTT.